Presented here are 10 T cell receptor beta chains from one specimen sequenced in a study of T cell changes during pregnancy in multiple sclerosis. Only in-frame clones appear in the TCRdb table, and some are missing; sequencing was by immunoSEQ multiplex PCR. The sample includes over 60,000 clones, over 85% seen only once; the top ten take 1%. Sequenced here: peripheral blood, sampled in the first trimester of pregnancy. The receptors shown here come from a female donor with multiple sclerosis, enrolled in a pregnancy study.

This rearrangement joins TRBV18 to TRBJ2-3; possibly TRBD2 for D (6 bases). The CDR3 runs to 15 residues. With 1 base removed from V and 1 base from J, the gap between germline ends came to 9 bases. The germline CDR1 and CDR2 sequences are KGHSH and LQKENI. In DNA form, the CDR3 reads TGTGCCAGCTCACCACGGGAGGTGGGCACAGATACGCAGTATTTT. Its protein product is CASSPREVGTDTQYF.

This clone was observed once. The rearrangement links TRBV5-4 to TRBJ2-1; 8 bases align to TRBD2. The CDR3 extends over 13 amino acids. V dropped 6 bases and J dropped 13; count of bases not matched to a gene: 12. Germline CDR1 reads SGHNT; CDR2 reads YYREEE (reference sequence). CDR3 residues: CASTNPLAGTQFF. The DNA for the CDR3 is TGTGCCAGCACCAACCCCTTAGCGGGAACTCAGTTCTTC.

The genes are TRBV2 and TRBJ1-2; D is unresolved. Trimming cost V 2 bases and J 4 bases, with 8 bases left between them. The CDR3 runs 13 residues. CDR1 SNHLY and CDR2 FYNNEI come from the germline V gene. CDR3 residues: CASSENSPYGYTF. In DNA form, the CDR3 reads TGTGCCAGCAGTGAAAACAGCCCCTATGGCTACACCTTC.

The V gene is TRBV28, the J gene TRBJ2-7; 8 positions match TRBD1. The germline V gene has CDR1 MDHEN and CDR2 SYDVKM. The CDR3 has 15 residues. J gave up 5 bases and V 7 bases, and 13 bases lay outside the gene matches. CDR3 in DNA: TGTGCCAGCAACACTCCCGGGACAGGTTCTAACGAGCAGTACTTC. This translates into CASNTPGTGSNEQYF.

This clone was seen a handful of times. The CDR3 region is CASSLTSGRFQETQYF. The CDR3 DNA is TGTGCCAGCAGCTTAACTAGCGGGAGGTTCCAAGAGACCCAGTACTTC. This chain joins TRBV7-9 and TRBJ2-5, with 12 bases matching TRBD2. Germline V gene sequence: CDR1 SEHNR, CDR2 FQNEAQ (reference sequence). Germline trimming cut 2 bases from V and 1 base from J; bases unmatched to any gene: 2. The CDR3 extends over 16 amino acids.

The chain couples TRBV7-9 to TRBJ2-5; D possibly corresponds to TRBD1 (6 bases). From germline, CDR1 is SEHNR and CDR2 FQNEAQ (reference sequence). The germline V and J ends were trimmed by 2 bases and 0 bases, with 16 bases remaining between them. The CDR3 sequence is 17 residues long. Written as DNA, the CDR3 is TGTGCCAGCAGCTTACAAACGGGGACATGGTACCAAGAGACCCAGTACTTC. Translation: CASSLQTGTWYQETQYF.

This chain connects TRBV19 to TRBJ1-1, with 8 bases identical to TRBD1. The CDR3 contains 16 residues. Germline V gives CDR1 LNHDA, CDR2 SQIVND (reference sequence). V trimming: 8 bases; J trimming: 6 bases; junction bases outside the gene matches: 17. CDR3 bases: TGTGCCAGTCGATATAGGGGCAGGGGGCTTCAGGCTGAAGCTTTCTTT. Translated: CASRYRGRGLQAEAFF.

This clone was counted only a few times. The chain employs TRBV5-4 and TRBJ1-1; the D is unclear. Germline lookup yields CDR1 SGHNT and CDR2 YYREEE (reference sequence). V dropped 4 bases and J dropped 0 bases, with 10 bases sitting between them. The CDR3 consists of 14 residues. The CDR3 here is CASSGGGLNTEAFF. The DNA of the CDR3 is TGTGCCAGCAGCGGTGGAGGGCTGAACACTGAAGCTTTCTTT.

This clone was counted between two and nine times. This chain connects TRBV19 to TRBJ2-2; 7 bases are a match to TRBD1. CDR1 is LNHDA and CDR2 is SQIVND in the germline V gene (reference sequence). Trimming at V came to 7 bases and at J to 3 bases, leaving 5 bases not matched to a gene. The CDR3 contains 14 residues. CDR3: CASNSDRYTGELFF. The CDR3 DNA is TGTGCCAGTAATTCGGACAGGTACACCGGGGAGCTGTTTTTT.

This chain connects TRBV7-9 to TRBJ1-2; 8 bases are shared with TRBD1. Germline loops: CDR1 SEHNR, CDR2 FQNEAQ (reference sequence). J was trimmed by 5 bases and V by 1 base; bases with no gene match: 9. This CDR3 region has 16 residues. CDR3 loop: CASSLGTGQDFYGYTF. The CDR3 DNA is TGTGCCAGCAGCTTAGGAACGGGACAGGACTTTTATGGCTACACCTTC.